The 25 T cell receptor beta chains given below trace back to one sample, sequenced in a study of blood T cell repertoires in COVID-19. Produced via immunoSEQ multiplex PCR; TCRdb's table is partial and in-frame only. This table holds about 69,000 clones, 75% to 80% found once. Specimen: peripheral blood. These receptors were collected from a human donor in a cohort sampled during active COVID-19.

The rearrangement uses TRBV7-9 and TRBJ2-2, with 11 positions matching TRBD2. Per germline, CDR1 SEHNR and CDR2 FQNEAQ (reference sequence). This CDR3 has 17 amino acids. The V segment lost 7 bases and the J segment 0 bases; nucleotides outside the gene matches: 7. The CDR3 bases are TGTGCCAGCACAATATGGACTAGCGGGCCGAACACCGGGGAGCTGTTTTTT. Its translation: CASTIWTSGPNTGELFF.

This chain links TRBV29-1 with TRBJ1-2; 8 bases map to TRBD1. J gave up 8 bases and V 7 bases, and 9 bases lay outside the gene matches. This CDR3 is built from 12 residues. CDR1 is SQVTM and CDR2 is ANQGSEA in the germline V gene. The CDR3 DNA follows: TGCAGCGAAACTCAGGGGGCGCGGGGCTACACCTTC. It is translated as CSETQGARGYTF.

The chain joins TRBV5-8 to TRBJ2-3; a possible D gene is TRBD2 (5 bases). This CDR3 comprises 15 residues. Per the germline V gene, CDR1 is SGHTS and CDR2 is YDEGEE. V lost 4 bases and J 0 bases, leaving 12 bases between the germline ends. CDR3 nucleotide sequence: TGTGCCAGCAGCATAAGCGGACCTAGCACAGATACGCAGTATTTT. This gives the protein CASSISGPSTDTQYF.

The chain joins TRBV4-2 to TRBJ2-3; 7 nucleotides match TRBD2. This CDR3 has 14 amino acids. Trimming at V came to 6 bases and at J to 0 bases, leaving 3 bases not matched to a gene. Germline V gene sequence: CDR1 LGHNA, CDR2 YNFKEQ. This chain's CDR3 is CASRDSGSTDTQYF. The CDR3 DNA sequence: TGTGCCAGCAGGGATAGCGGGAGCACAGATACGCAGTATTTT.

The rearrangement uses TRBV19 and TRBJ1-4; 11 bases line up with TRBD1. The CDR3 consists of 15 residues. Trimming removed 3 bases from V and 7 bases from J; junction bases left unmatched: 4. Germline values: CDR1 LNHDA, CDR2 SQIVND (reference sequence). In DNA form, the CDR3 reads TGTGCCAGTAGTATGCCGGGACAGGGGGTTGAAAAACTGTTTTTT. Translation: CASSMPGQGVEKLFF.

The chain links TRBV20-1 to TRBJ1-1; D may be TRBD1 (6 bases). This CDR3 region has 11 residues. The V gene's germline CDR1 is DFQATT and CDR2 SNEGSKA (reference sequence). The V gene lost 6 bases and the J gene lost 7 bases, with 12 bases spanning the gap. CDR3 amino acids: CSAGAEIEAFF. CDR3 nucleotide sequence: TGCAGTGCGGGGGCCGAGATTGAAGCTTTCTTT.

The gene calls are TRBV28 and TRBJ1-1; 10 positions agree with TRBD1. This CDR3 is built from 19 residues. CDR1 and CDR2 (germline): MDHEN, SYDVKM. V dropped 6 bases and J dropped 4; count of bases not matched to a gene: 20. Here the CDR3 DNA reads TGTGCCAGCAGCCCCACCTTGGGGACAGGGGTACAAGGGAGCACTGAAGCTTTCTTT. Translated: CASSPTLGTGVQGSTEAFF.

The rearrangement uses TRBV27 and TRBJ2-7, with 9 bases lining up with TRBD1. With 0 bases clipped from V and 2 bases from J, the junction kept 5 bases outside the gene matches. Germline V gene data show CDR1 as MNHEY and CDR2 as SMNVEV (reference sequence). The CDR3 sequence is 16 residues long. As DNA, the CDR3 is TGTGCCAGCAGTTTATCGGGACAGGGTCAACCCTACGAGCAGTACTTC. Protein: CASSLSGQGQPYEQYF.

V and J are TRBV28 and TRBJ1-2, with 8 bases that match TRBD1. V gave up 6 bases and J gave up 5 bases; unmatched junction bases: 11. The CDR3 has 15 amino acids. CDR1 and CDR2 (germline): MDHEN, SYDVKM. The CDR3 loop is CASSKTTGGGYGYTF. The CDR3 DNA reads TGTGCCAGCAGCAAAACCACAGGGGGTGGGTATGGCTACACCTTC.

The chain links TRBV19 to TRBJ2-2; D is unclear. CDR1 LNHDA and CDR2 SQIVND come from the germline V gene (reference sequence). V lost 7 bases to trimming and J lost 3 bases, with 12 bases between them. CDR3 length: 14 amino acids. CDR3 residues: CASKTDIYTGELFF. The CDR3, as DNA: TGTGCCAGTAAAACAGACATTTACACCGGGGAGCTGTTTTTT.

This clone was picked up a small number of times. The genes are TRBV7-9 and TRBJ1-2; 10 bases align to TRBD1. The CDR3 runs 13 residues. Germline V gives CDR1 SEHNR, CDR2 FQNEAQ (reference sequence). Trimming at V came to 3 bases and at J to 6 bases, leaving 1 base not matched to a gene. CDR3 in DNA: TGTGCCAGCAGCTTCGGGACAGGGGATGGCTACACCTTC. It translates to CASSFGTGDGYTF.

The chain recombines TRBV28 with TRBJ2-3; 9 nucleotides match TRBD2. The J segment lost 2 bases and the V segment lost 8 bases, leaving 5 bases of the junction unmatched. Germline-derived CDR1 and CDR2 are MDHEN and SYDVKM. The CDR3 consists of 14 residues. The CDR3 spells CASGAGGDTDTQYF. As DNA, the CDR3 is TGTGCCAGCGGAGCGGGAGGCGACACAGATACGCAGTATTTT.

The chain links TRBV19 to TRBJ2-1, with a tentative D call TRBD2 (7 bases). V lost 3 bases and J 4 bases, leaving 10 bases between the germline ends. Per the germline V gene, CDR1 is LNHDA and CDR2 is SQIVND (reference sequence). The CDR3 extends over 14 amino acids. DNA for the CDR3: TGTGCCAGTAGTATTGGGGGGGCGTACAATGAGCAGTTCTTC. Translated: CASSIGGAYNEQFF.

V usage is TRBV23-1 and J usage is TRBJ2-7; TRBD1 might be the D (6 bases). TRBV23-1 is recorded as an ORF, its role being uncertain. With 2 bases removed from V and 3 bases from J, the gap between germline ends came to 14 bases. The CDR3 totals 15 residues. The CDR3 here is CASSQARDKIYEQYF. CDR3 coding DNA: TGCGCCAGCAGTCAAGCCCGGGACAAAATCTACGAGCAGTACTTC.

The CDR3 DNA reads as TGTGCCAGCAGCTTAGGGGGCGCGAACACTGAAGCTTTCTTT. This translates into CASSLGGANTEAFF. The chain joins TRBV7-9 to TRBJ1-1; maybe TRBD1 (5 bases). CDR1 and CDR2 (germline): SEHNR, FQNEAQ (reference sequence). The CDR3 contains 14 residues. V shed 1 base and J shed 1 base, with 7 bases lying between them. Variable domain in full (rest from reference TRBV7-9 and TRBJ1-1): DTGVSQNPRHKITKRGQNVTFRCDPISEHNRLYWYRQTLGQGPEFLTYFQNEAQLEKSRLLSDRFSAERPKGSFSTLEIQRTEQGDSAMYLCASSLGGANTEAFFGQGTRLTVV.

This clone was seen a handful of times. The J gene is TRBJ1-1, the V gene TRBV3-1 (or the pseudogene TRBV3-2); 7 positions match TRBD1. CDR1 and CDR2 (germline): LGHDT, YNNKEL (reference sequence). Unmatched junction bases numbered 2, after V lost 3 bases and J lost 7 bases. This CDR3 has 12 residues. Here the CDR3 reads CASSHRDSEAFF. CDR3 nucleotide sequence: TGTGCCAGCAGCCACCGGGACAGTGAAGCTTTCTTT.

The gene calls are TRBV5-6 and TRBJ1-5, with 9 positions matching TRBD1. With V trimmed by 4 bases and J by 5 bases, 16 bases remained unmatched. The CDR3 covers 18 residues. Germline CDR1 is SGHDT and CDR2 is YYEEEE. CDR3 residues: CASSAGPGQGLRDQPQHF. Written as DNA, the CDR3 is TGTGCCAGCAGCGCAGGACCGGGACAGGGTTTGAGGGATCAGCCCCAGCATTTT.

The chain has TRBV6-5 and TRBJ1-1; D remains ambiguous. The germline CDR1 and CDR2 sequences are MNHEY and SVGAGI. Deletions cut 6 bases from V and 4 bases from J, with 9 bases between. CDR3 size: 12 residues. CDR3 sequence: CASRLLITEAFF. The CDR3 nucleotides read TGTGCCAGCAGGCTATTGATCACTGAAGCTTTCTTT.

J is TRBJ2-2 and V is TRBV19; tentatively, D is TRBD1 (6 bases). The CDR3 has 15 residues. Germline V gene sequence: CDR1 LNHDA, CDR2 SQIVND (reference sequence). V dropped 4 bases and J dropped 0 bases, with 9 bases sitting between them. The CDR3, as DNA: TGTGCCAGTAGTAGGGACAACGCGAACACCGGGGAGCTGTTTTTT. Translating it yields CASSRDNANTGELFF.

This chain links TRBV5-1 with TRBJ1-1; D remains ambiguous. CDR3 length equals 14 residues. Germline V gives CDR1 SGHRS, CDR2 YFSETQ. Trimming pared 1 base from V and 1 base from J, leaving 8 bases between. CDR3 amino acids: CASSLSTANTEAFF. CDR3 in DNA: TGCGCCAGCAGCTTGTCAACAGCGAACACTGAAGCTTTCTTT.

The chain combines TRBV5-6 with TRBJ1-6; 8 bases are a match to TRBD1. Germline V gene data show CDR1 as SGHDT and CDR2 as YYEEEE. The CDR3 is 16 amino acids. V shed 3 bases, J shed 9 bases, and the junction held 11 bases outside the gene matches. The CDR3 reads CASSYGTGSRGSPLHF. CDR3 nucleotides: TGTGCCAGCAGCTACGGGACAGGTTCGCGGGGTTCACCCCTCCACTTT.

The table lists this clone with a few counts. This rearrangement joins TRBV20-1 to TRBJ1-2, with D tentatively TRBD1 (5 bases). Trimming took off 4 bases at V and 7 bases at J, with 7 bases between the two ends. The V gene's germline CDR1 is DFQATT and CDR2 SNEGSKA (reference sequence). The CDR3 totals 10 residues. CDR3 loop: CSATGIGYTF. CDR3 DNA sequence: TGCAGTGCTACAGGGATTGGCTACACCTTC.

This rearrangement joins TRBV6-5 to TRBJ1-5; D perhaps matches TRBD1 (6 bases). The V end lost 6 bases, the J end lost 6 bases, and 15 bases lay between the germline ends. The CDR3 loop spans 14 amino acids. Germline CDR1 and CDR2: MNHEY and SVGAGI. For the CDR3, the DNA is TGTGCCAGCAGCCAGTTCGGGGGGCCTCAGCCCCAGCATTTT. It translates to CASSQFGGPQPQHF.

This chain connects TRBV28 to TRBJ2-2, with unresolved D. The CDR3 is 14 residues long. Germline lookup yields CDR1 MDHEN and CDR2 SYDVKM. Trimming removed 5 bases at V and 5 bases at J, with 12 bases between. The CDR3 DNA reads TGTGCCAGCAGTCCCCTAGTTGATACCGGGGAGCTGTTTTTT. Translated, it gives CASSPLVDTGELFF.

The genes are TRBV14 and TRBJ2-1; TRBD2 agrees at 11 bases. Germline V CDR1 and CDR2: SGHDN, FVKESK. The CDR3 totals 15 residues. V gave up 8 bases and J gave up 3 bases; unmatched junction bases: 6. The CDR3, as DNA: TGTGCCAGCGCCGAGGGACTAGCGGTCTACAATGAGCAGTTCTTC. Protein: CASAEGLAVYNEQFF.